A few counts support the clone carrying this T cell receptor (beta chain). Its antigen is still unknown. The source of the sample is a study of CD8 T cells in ankylosing spondylitis. Study-wide findings and caveats: The authors reported significant enrichment of disease-linked clones in matched ankylosing spondylitis synovial fluid.

TCR beta libraries were made by quantitative 5'-RACE with molecular barcodes. TCRdb re-called the 5' RACE reads through MiXCR, storing one row per CDR3 protein. This sample carries around 300,000 distinct CDR3 sequences, over 12% of them seen once, and the ten largest clones take around 0.99%. Specimen: blood, either unsorted or a sorted T cell fraction (not recorded which). The clonotype comes from a male donor with ankylosing spondylitis or in good health (not recorded which).

CDR3 nucleotides: TGTGCCAGCAGTGAGCAGGGGGCTCGGGGCTACACCTTC. It codes for CASSEQGARGYTF. This chain uses TRBV25-1 with TRBJ1-2, with TRBD1 matching over 8 bases. CDR3 length equals 13 residues. J was trimmed by 8 bases and V by 3 bases; bases with no gene match: 5. CDR1 and CDR2 (germline): MGHDK, SYGVNS.